A single sample is the source of the 12 T cell receptor beta chains below, sequenced in a study of cytomegalovirus exposure and HLA in healthy donors. The protocol was immunoSEQ multiplex PCR, while the TCRdb copy is restricted to in-frame clones and leaves out a portion. This sample has approximately 160,000 clones, with around 96% found just once. Sequenced: PBMCs. The receptors come from a woman aged 18-29 years in good health and CMV-seronegative.

The V and J genes are TRBV6-4 and TRBJ2-5; the match to TRBD1 covers 9 bases. The CDR3 extends over 14 amino acids. Germline-derived CDR1 and CDR2 are MRHNA and SNTAGT. The junction had 9 bases not matched to a gene; V was cut back by 8 bases and J by 5 bases. Here the CDR3 reads CASDDRGRVETQYF. The CDR3 nucleotides are TGTGCCAGCGACGACAGGGGGAGAGTGGAGACCCAGTACTTC.

The chain recombines TRBV4-2 with TRBJ1-1; D unclear. CDR3 size: 15 residues. In germline, CDR1 is LGHNA, CDR2 YNFKEQ. V gave up 0 bases and J gave up 1 base, with 9 bases separating them. CDR3 in amino acids: CASSQDGSRNTEAFF. The CDR3 DNA reads TGTGCCAGCAGCCAAGATGGGAGCCGGAACACTGAAGCTTTCTTT.

The chain employs TRBV25-1 and TRBJ1-6; 8 positions agree with TRBD1. The CDR3 length is 15 residues. CDR1 is MGHDK and CDR2 is SYGVNS in the germline V gene. The junction had 3 bases not matched to a gene; V was cut back by 3 bases and J by 5 bases. The CDR3 nucleotides are TGTGCCAGCAGTGATGCGGGACAGGATAATTCACCCCTCCACTTT. It is translated as CASSDAGQDNSPLHF.

V gene TRBV7-9 combines with J gene TRBJ1-2, with D perhaps TRBD1 (6 bases). V lost 0 bases to trimming and J lost 4 bases, with 9 bases between them. The CDR3 is 14 amino acids. Germline CDR1 and CDR2: SEHNR and FQNEAQ (reference sequence). The CDR3 coding sequence is TGTGCCAGCAGCTTAGCCCGACAGGTCTATGGCTACACCTTC. Its translation: CASSLARQVYGYTF.

This chain joins TRBV29-1 and TRBJ2-7, with D possibly TRBD1 on 5 matching bases. Germline V gene sequence: CDR1 SQVTM, CDR2 ANQGSEA. Trimming took off 4 bases at V and 7 bases at J, with 20 bases between the two ends. This CDR3 region has 14 residues. The CDR3 DNA reads as TGCAGCGTTGGGCGCCCAGGGTTAGTAGAGGAGCAGTACTTC. Translated: CSVGRPGLVEEQYF.

The gene calls are TRBV30 and TRBJ2-5; D is perhaps TRBD1 (6 bases). The CDR3 is made up of 15 amino acids. Germline CDR1 GTSNPN, CDR2 SVGIG (reference sequence). V was pared by 4 bases and J by 1 base, with 16 bases between. The CDR3 sequence: CAWNPMGRGQETQYF. In nucleotides, the CDR3 is TGTGCCTGGAACCCGATGGGCAGGGGCCAAGAGACCCAGTACTTC.

The rearrangement links TRBV7-6 to TRBJ2-2; no reliable D call. Germline-derived CDR1 and CDR2 are SGHVS and FNYEAQ. The V end was cut by 5 bases, the J end by 1 base, with 11 bases between. This CDR3 is 15 amino acids long. CDR3 protein: CASSPQALNTGELFF. The CDR3 DNA sequence: TGTGCCAGCAGCCCTCAGGCTTTGAACACCGGGGAGCTGTTTTTT. The full variable domain, in which reference TRBV7-6 and TRBJ2-2 provide the parts outside the CDR3, is GAGVSQSPRYKVTKRGQDVALRCDPISGHVSLYWYRQALGQGPEFLTYFNYEAQQDKSGLPNDRFSAERPEGSISTLTIQRTEQRDSAMYRCASSPQALNTGELFFGEGSRLTVL.

CDR3 in amino acids: CASSQVQGSGNTIYF. The CDR3 nucleotides are TGTGCCAGCAGCCAAGTACAGGGCTCTGGAAACACCATATATTTT. The rearrangement uses TRBV14 and TRBJ1-3, with D perhaps matching TRBD1 (6 bases). The CDR3 is 15 amino acids. Germline V gene sequence: CDR1 SGHDN, CDR2 FVKESK. Trimming cost V 1 base and J 0 bases, with 7 bases left between them. Drawing the rest from reference TRBV14 and TRBJ1-3, the complete variable domain is EAGVTQFPSHSVIEKGQTVTLRCDPISGHDNLYWYRRVMGKEIKFLLHFVKESKQDESGMPNNRFLAERTGGTYSTLKVQPAELEDSGVYFCASSQVQGSGNTIYFGEGSWLTVV.

The chain combines TRBV5-1 with TRBJ2-1; 7 nucleotides agree with TRBD1. V lost 0 bases and J lost 8; bases outside the gene matches: 8. Germline assignment: CDR1 SGHRS and CDR2 YFSETQ. The CDR3 runs to 15 residues. CDR3 sequence: CASSLERQGVDEQFF. CDR3 in DNA: TGCGCCAGCAGCTTGGAGAGACAGGGTGTCGATGAGCAGTTCTTC.

The gene calls are TRBV12-5 and TRBJ1-5; a possible D gene is TRBD1 (5 bases). Looked up from germline, CDR1 is LGHNT and CDR2 is FRNRAP. V lost 7 bases to trimming and J lost 5 bases, with 9 bases between them. This CDR3 is built from 12 residues. CDR3 protein: CASARGDQPQHF. In DNA, the CDR3 is TGTGCTAGTGCCCGGGGGGATCAGCCCCAGCATTTT.

The chain combines TRBV6-4 with TRBJ2-3, with a weak D call TRBD1 (6 bases). The length of the CDR3 is 13 residues. The V gene's germline CDR1 is MRHNA and CDR2 SNTAGT. Trimming cost V 8 bases and J 2 bases, with 11 bases left between them. CDR3 loop: CASSLGATDTQYF. For the CDR3, the DNA is TGTGCCAGCTCCCTGGGGGCCACAGATACGCAGTATTTT.

The V call is TRBV15, the J call TRBJ2-3; possible D gene TRBD2, 5 bases. The germline CDR1 and CDR2 sequences are LNHNV and YYDKDF (reference sequence). CDR3 length: 14 residues. Deletions cut 4 bases from V and 2 bases from J, with 10 bases between. CDR3 in amino acids: CATSTSGITDTQYF. The CDR3 nucleotides read TGTGCCACCAGCACCAGCGGAATCACAGATACGCAGTATTTT.